Shown below are 10 T cell receptor beta chains from a single sample sequenced in a study of cytomegalovirus exposure and HLA in healthy donors. The primer mix had 60 Vbeta and 13 Jbeta primers. The data were produced by immunoSEQ multiplex PCR, yet TCRdb's version contains in-frame clones alone and is incomplete. The sample lists about 190,000 clones, about 77% occurring once. What was sequenced was PBMCs. The origin of the receptors is a woman under 40 in good health and CMV-seropositive.

The chain joins TRBV7-3 to TRBJ1-1; no definite D call. This CDR3 has 13 residues. The germline V gene encodes CDR1 SGHTA and CDR2 FQGTGA. V lost 5 bases and J lost 10, with 17 bases in between. The CDR3 here is CASSLRAGNGAFF. Here the CDR3 DNA reads TGTGCCAGCAGCCTCCGGGCGGGAAATGGAGCTTTCTTT.

A few counts support this clone. The J gene is TRBJ1-2, the V gene TRBV19; weak D call: TRBD1 (5 bases). The CDR3 extends over 13 amino acids. Germline CDR1 is LNHDA and CDR2 is SQIVND (reference sequence). V lost 5 bases and J 2 bases, leaving 9 bases between the germline ends. CDR3 coding DNA: TGTGCCAGTAGTTTTGCAGGGAACTATGGCTACACCTTC. Amino acids: CASSFAGNYGYTF. Using reference TRBV19 and TRBJ1-2 for the parts outside the CDR3, the full variable domain is DGGITQSPKYLFRKEGQNVTLSCEQNLNHDAMYWYRQDPGQGLRLIYYSQIVNDFQKGDIAEGYSVSREKKESFPLTVTSAQKNPTAFYLCASSFAGNYGYTFGSGTRLTVV.

Of note for this clone: The junction differs from germline at one of its ends, possibly a read error. V gene TRBV2 combines with J gene TRBJ2-7; perhaps D is TRBD1 or TRBD2 (7 bases each). The germline V gene encodes CDR1 SNHLY and CDR2 FYNNEI. There are 12 residues in the CDR3. Here the CDR3 reads CAGRQGGYEQYF. The CDR3 DNA reads TGTGCCGGCAGACAGGGAGGGTACGAGCAGTACTTC.

This clone occurred a few times. The CDR3 DNA sequence: TGTGCCAGCCAGAAAATGAACACTGAAGCTTTCTTT. It codes for CASQKMNTEAFF. The chain employs TRBV28 and TRBJ1-1; no definite D call. This CDR3 contains 12 residues. The V and J ends lost 8 bases and 0 bases respectively, with 7 bases between them. Germline loops: CDR1 MDHEN, CDR2 SYDVKM.

The chain combines TRBV18 with TRBJ1-4, with no clear D. Germline CDR1 is KGHSH and CDR2 is LQKENI. The CDR3 loop spans 11 amino acids. V was cut by 4 bases and J by 12 bases, with 9 bases left in between. The CDR3 here is CASSRDRELFF. The CDR3 DNA is TGTGCCAGCTCACGAGACCGGGAACTGTTTTTT.

The chain uses TRBV4-1 and TRBJ2-7; D possibly corresponds to TRBD1 (6 bases). V was shortened by 0 bases and J by 2 bases, with 17 bases between the two germline ends. The CDR3 sequence is 17 residues long. The germline CDR1 and CDR2 sequences are MGHRA and YSYEKL. The CDR3 DNA follows: TGCGCCAGCAGCCAAGAAGATGGACGGCCAGGGGCCTACGAGCAGTACTTC. This codes for CASSQEDGRPGAYEQYF.

The chain joins TRBV4-1 to TRBJ2-4; D might be TRBD1 (7 bases). CDR3 length: 19 amino acids. The V gene's germline CDR1 is MGHRA and CDR2 YSYEKL. The ends were cut back, 0 bases at V and 0 bases at J, with 18 bases in the middle. DNA of the CDR3: TGCGCCAGCAGCCAAGATCCGACGGGCAGGGGGGTAGCCAAAAACATTCAGTACTTC. Protein: CASSQDPTGRGVAKNIQYF.

V usage is TRBV4-2 and J usage is TRBJ2-1; 8 nucleotides agree with TRBD2. The length of the CDR3 is 16 residues. Trimming took 2 bases from V and 0 from J; bases not matched to a gene: 3. From germline, CDR1 is LGHNA and CDR2 YNFKEQ. The CDR3: CASSQWSGGSYNEQFF. The CDR3 DNA is TGTGCCAGCAGCCAATGGAGCGGGGGCTCCTACAATGAGCAGTTCTTC.

The rearrangement uses TRBV7-3 and TRBJ2-2; 8 nucleotides line up with TRBD1. The CDR3 contains 15 residues. Germline-derived CDR1 and CDR2 are SGHTA and FQGTGA. The V and J ends lost 5 bases and 1 base, in that order; junction bases with no gene match: 3. The CDR3: CASSEQGVNTGELFF. The CDR3 DNA is TGTGCCAGCAGCGAACAGGGGGTGAACACCGGGGAGCTGTTTTTT.

The chain combines TRBV7-3 with TRBJ1-1; no firm D call. From germline, CDR1 is SGHTA and CDR2 FQGTGA. The CDR3 has 13 residues. V lost 5 bases and J 2 bases, leaving 9 bases between the germline ends. This CDR3 is CASSIGENTEAFF. In DNA form, the CDR3 reads TGTGCCAGCAGCATCGGGGAAAACACTGAAGCTTTCTTT.